This TCR beta chain comes out of a study of blood T cell repertoires in COVID-19. Study-level information: Specimens from acute and convalescent COVID-19 originated in the United States, Italy and Spain. PBMCs, B-cell-depleted T cells, or T cells provided the cDNA or gDNA that made up the material.

Seattle's enrolled individuals joined amid active infection and were then monitored longitudinally. With 1 base removed from V and 5 bases from J, the gap between germline ends came to 13 bases. Germline V gene lookup returns CDR1 SGHRS and CDR2 YFSETQ. The CDR3 consists of 15 residues. The authors' processing: Reference gene primer amplification yielded estimated nucleated cell counts. Profiled with immunoSEQ multiplex PCR; TCRdb holds only in-frame clones, not every one. V, J and clone size are those of that table, while D and trimming were read from the DNA. The sample holds 300,000 to 450,000 clones, 80% to 90% seen once.

The source is a woman in her thirties with COVID-19, enrolled during active disease. The sample taken for sequencing was peripheral blood. The J gene is TRBJ2-1, the V gene TRBV5-1; D is uncertain. The CDR3 sequence: CASSLLGGADNEQFF. The CDR3 DNA reads as TGCGCCAGCAGCTTGTTGGGTGGAGCCGACAATGAGCAGTTCTTC.